Listed here are 5 T cell receptor beta chains from one sample, sequenced in a study of identical twins. TCRdb redid the calling of the 5' RACE reads with MiXCR, one entry per CDR3 protein. The sample carries about 470,000 distinct CDR3 sequences, roughly 26% recorded once. These sequences were also reported in another study, on T cells expressing NK-cell markers.

Sequencing was done on a sample of CD4+ T cells sorted from blood. The source of these receptors is a woman aged 18-29 years in good health.

This chain links TRBV20-1 with TRBJ2-3, with TRBD1 identical over 8 bases. Germline CDR1 and CDR2: DFQATT and SNEGSKA (reference sequence). CDR3 length: 13 amino acids. Germline trimming cut 1 base from V and 8 bases from J; bases unmatched to any gene: 5. As DNA, the CDR3 is TGCAGTGCTAGAGCTGGGACAGGCGGTACGCAGTATTTT. It codes for CSARAGTGGTQYF.

This clonotype was seen a handful of times. The rearrangement joins TRBV5-1 to TRBJ2-6; D unclear. The CDR3 has 14 residues. From germline, CDR1 is SGHRS and CDR2 YFSETQ. V lost 5 bases to trimming and J lost 1 base, with 7 bases between them. The chain's CDR3 is CASRRESGANVLTF. The CDR3 region has the DNA TGCGCCAGCAGGCGAGAATCTGGGGCCAACGTCCTGACTTTC.

This clonotype turned up a few times. The chain joins TRBV9 to TRBJ1-2; the D gene is possibly TRBD1 (5 bases). The CDR3 spans 14 residues. Germline values: CDR1 SGDLS, CDR2 YYNGEE. V lost 1 base, J lost 8 bases, and 15 bases lay in between. This CDR3 reads CASSVPGRADGYTF. CDR3 nucleotides: TGTGCCAGCAGCGTACCGGGCAGGGCGGACGGCTACACCTTC.

J is TRBJ2-1 and V is TRBV9; the match to TRBD2 covers 8 bases. Germline loops: CDR1 SGDLS, CDR2 YYNGEE. This CDR3 region has 16 residues. The ends lost 0 bases at V and 6 bases at J; junction bases unmatched: 8. DNA of the CDR3: TGTGCCAGCAGCGTAGCAGGGACTAGGAATGGCAATGAGCAGTTCTTC. Translating it yields CASSVAGTRNGNEQFF.

This chain joins TRBV11-1 and TRBJ2-7; 8 bases align to TRBD1. Germline lookup yields CDR1 SGHAT and CDR2 FQDESV (reference sequence). The CDR3 is made up of 14 amino acids. V lost 0 bases to trimming and J lost 6 bases; unmatched junction nucleotides: 4. The CDR3, as DNA: TGTGCCAGCAGCTTAGCGGCAGGGGGCCGCGAGCAGTACTTC. This translates into CASSLAAGGREQYF. The full variable domain, completed using reference TRBV11-1 and TRBJ2-7, is EAEVAQSPRYKITEKSQAVAFWCDPISGHATLYWYRQILGQGPELLVQFQDESVVDDSQLPKDRFSAERLKGVDSTLKIQPAELGDSAMYLCASSLAAGGREQYFGPGTRLTVT.